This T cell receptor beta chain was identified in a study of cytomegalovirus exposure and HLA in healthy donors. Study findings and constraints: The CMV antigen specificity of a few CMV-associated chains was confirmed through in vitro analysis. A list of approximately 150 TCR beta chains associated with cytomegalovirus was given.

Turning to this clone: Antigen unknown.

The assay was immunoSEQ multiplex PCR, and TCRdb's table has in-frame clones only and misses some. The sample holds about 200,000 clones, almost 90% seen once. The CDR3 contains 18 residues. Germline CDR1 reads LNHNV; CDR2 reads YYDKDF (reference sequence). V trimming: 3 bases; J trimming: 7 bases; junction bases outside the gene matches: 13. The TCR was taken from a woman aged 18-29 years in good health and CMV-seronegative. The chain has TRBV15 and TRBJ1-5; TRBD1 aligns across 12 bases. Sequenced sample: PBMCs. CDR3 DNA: TGTGCCACCAGCAGTGTAACCGGGACAGGGGGCGTCGGACAGCCCCAGCATTTT. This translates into CATSSVTGTGGVGQPQHF.